This T cell receptor (beta chain) is drawn from a study of beta chain features in type 1 diabetes. The overall study: Similarity in age, gender and cell yields was seen between patients and healthy donors. Study outcomes and limitations: The similarity of naive, central memory and Treg TCRB repertoires appeared greater among patients than among healthy donors.

CD4+ naive, central memory, regulatory and stem cell-like memory subsets were isolated by sorting on CD45RO/CCR7/CD25/CD127/CD95/CD27. Each sorted population was over 95% pure. This CDR3 region has 13 residues. Germline V gene lookup returns CDR1 SQVTM and CDR2 ANQGSEA. What was sequenced were expressed TCRB transcripts, since all of the isolated RNA had been reverse transcribed. Measured with immunoSEQ multiplex PCR; TCRdb has only the in-frame clones, and not every one. Found here are 250,000 to 300,000 clones, around 7.8% of them singletons; the top ten hold roughly 1%. Worth noting for this clone: Its antigen is undetermined. The junction and the germline gene differ at one end; a read error may be behind it.

The sample consisted of central memory CD4+ T cells from blood. The genes are TRBV29-1 and TRBJ1-4; TRBD1 aligns across 7 bases. The sequence derives from a young woman in good health. Written as DNA, the CDR3 is TGCAGCGCTGAAAAAGGGACAGATGAAAAACTGTTTTTT. It yields the protein CSAEKGTDEKLFF.